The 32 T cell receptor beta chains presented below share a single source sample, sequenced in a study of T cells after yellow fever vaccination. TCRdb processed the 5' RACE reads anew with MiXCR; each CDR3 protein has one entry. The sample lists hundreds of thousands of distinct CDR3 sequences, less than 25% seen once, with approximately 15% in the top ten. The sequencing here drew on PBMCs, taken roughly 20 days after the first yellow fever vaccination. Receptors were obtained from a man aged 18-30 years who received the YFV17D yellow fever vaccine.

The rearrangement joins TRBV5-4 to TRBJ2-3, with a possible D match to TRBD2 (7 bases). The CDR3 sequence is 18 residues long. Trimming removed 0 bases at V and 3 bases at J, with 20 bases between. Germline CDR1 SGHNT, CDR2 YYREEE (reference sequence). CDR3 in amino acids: CASSLGGGGAIITDTQYF. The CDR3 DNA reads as TGTGCCAGCAGCTTGGGGGGAGGGGGGGCCATTATAACAGATACGCAGTATTTT.

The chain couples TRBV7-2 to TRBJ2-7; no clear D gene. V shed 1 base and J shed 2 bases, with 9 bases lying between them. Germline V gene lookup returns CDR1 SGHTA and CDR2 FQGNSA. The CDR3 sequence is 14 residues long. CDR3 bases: TGTGCCAGCAGCTTAGGAAACAGCCCCTACGAGCAGTACTTC. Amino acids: CASSLGNSPYEQYF.

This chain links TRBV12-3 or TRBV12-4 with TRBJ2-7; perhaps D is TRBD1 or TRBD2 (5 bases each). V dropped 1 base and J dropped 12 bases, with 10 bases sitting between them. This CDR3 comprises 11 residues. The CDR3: CASSLGQGRYF. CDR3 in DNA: TGTGCCAGCAGTTTAGGGCAGGGACGGTACTTC.

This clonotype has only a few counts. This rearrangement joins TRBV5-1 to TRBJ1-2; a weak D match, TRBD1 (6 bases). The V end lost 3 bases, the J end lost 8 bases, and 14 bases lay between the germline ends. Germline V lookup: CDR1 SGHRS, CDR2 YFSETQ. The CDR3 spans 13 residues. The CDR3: CASSWGGSEGYTF. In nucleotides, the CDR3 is TGCGCCAGCAGCTGGGGGGGCTCGGAGGGCTACACCTTC.

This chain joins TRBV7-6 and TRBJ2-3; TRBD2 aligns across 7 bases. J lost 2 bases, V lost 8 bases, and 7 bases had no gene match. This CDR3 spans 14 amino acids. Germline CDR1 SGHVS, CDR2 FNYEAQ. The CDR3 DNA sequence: TGTGCCAGCGGGGCGAGCGGGGCCACAGATACGCAGTATTTT. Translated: CASGASGATDTQYF.

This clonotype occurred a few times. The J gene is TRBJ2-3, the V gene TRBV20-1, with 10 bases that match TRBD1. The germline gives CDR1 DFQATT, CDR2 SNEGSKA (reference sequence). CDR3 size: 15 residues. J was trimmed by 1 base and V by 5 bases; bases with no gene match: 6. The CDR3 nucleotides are TGCAGTGCTGATCCCGGGACAGGGGGCACAGATACGCAGTATTTT. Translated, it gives CSADPGTGGTDTQYF.

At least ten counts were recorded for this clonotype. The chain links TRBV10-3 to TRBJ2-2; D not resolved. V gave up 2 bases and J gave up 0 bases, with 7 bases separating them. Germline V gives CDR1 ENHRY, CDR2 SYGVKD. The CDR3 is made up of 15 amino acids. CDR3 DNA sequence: TGTGCCATCAGTGAGCCAACAGCGAACACCGGGGAGCTGTTTTTT. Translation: CAISEPTANTGELFF.

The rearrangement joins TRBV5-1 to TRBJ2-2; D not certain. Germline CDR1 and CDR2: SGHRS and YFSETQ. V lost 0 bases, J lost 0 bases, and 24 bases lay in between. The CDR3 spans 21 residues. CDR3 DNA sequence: TGCGCCAGCAGCTTGGCCGATCTTAGCCACAAAAGATACCCGAACACCGGGGAGCTGTTTTTT. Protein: CASSLADLSHKRYPNTGELFF. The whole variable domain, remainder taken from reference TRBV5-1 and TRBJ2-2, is KAGVTQTPRYLIKTRGQQVTLSCSPISGHRSVSWYQQTPGQGLQFLFEYFSETQRNKGNFPGRFSGRQFSNSRSEMNVSTLELGDSALYLCASSLADLSHKRYPNTGELFFGEGSRLTVL.

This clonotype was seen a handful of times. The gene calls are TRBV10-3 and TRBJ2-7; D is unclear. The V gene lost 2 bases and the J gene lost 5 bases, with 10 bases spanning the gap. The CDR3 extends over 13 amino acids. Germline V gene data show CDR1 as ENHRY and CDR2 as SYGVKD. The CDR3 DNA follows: TGTGCCATCAGTGAGGTTGGCAGAAACGAGCAGTACGTC. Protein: CAISEVGRNEQYV.

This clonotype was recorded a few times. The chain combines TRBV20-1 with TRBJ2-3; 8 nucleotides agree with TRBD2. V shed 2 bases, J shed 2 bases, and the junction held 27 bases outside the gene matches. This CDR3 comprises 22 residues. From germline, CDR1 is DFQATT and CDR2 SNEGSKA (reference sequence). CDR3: CSARPEINPLGRSGIYTDTQYF. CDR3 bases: TGCAGTGCTAGACCAGAGATAAACCCCCTCGGTCGTAGCGGGATTTACACAGATACGCAGTATTTT.

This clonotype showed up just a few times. The CDR3 sequence is CATSEAGAEWEQYV. As DNA, the CDR3 is TGTGCCACCAGTGAGGCGGGTGCCGAATGGGAGCAGTACGTC. V gene TRBV24-1 combines with J gene TRBJ2-7, with D possibly TRBD2 on 5 matching bases. The V gene lost 4 bases and the J gene lost 7 bases, with 16 bases spanning the gap. The CDR3 has 14 residues. Germline values: CDR1 KGHDR, CDR2 SFDVKD.

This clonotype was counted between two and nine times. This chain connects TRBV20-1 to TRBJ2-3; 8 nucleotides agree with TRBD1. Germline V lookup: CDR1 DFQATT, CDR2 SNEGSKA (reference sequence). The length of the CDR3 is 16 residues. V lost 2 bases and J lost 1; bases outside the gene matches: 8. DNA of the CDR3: TGCAGTGCTAGAAATTGGTGGGGACAGGGCACAGATACGCAGTATTTT. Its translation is CSARNWWGQGTDTQYF.

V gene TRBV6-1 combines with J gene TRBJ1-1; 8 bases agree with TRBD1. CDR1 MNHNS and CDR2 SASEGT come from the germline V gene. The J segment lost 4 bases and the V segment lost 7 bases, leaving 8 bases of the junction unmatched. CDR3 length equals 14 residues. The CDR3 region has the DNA TGTGCCAGCAATATCAGGGGGCTTGGCACTGAAGCTTTCTTT. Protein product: CASNIRGLGTEAFF.

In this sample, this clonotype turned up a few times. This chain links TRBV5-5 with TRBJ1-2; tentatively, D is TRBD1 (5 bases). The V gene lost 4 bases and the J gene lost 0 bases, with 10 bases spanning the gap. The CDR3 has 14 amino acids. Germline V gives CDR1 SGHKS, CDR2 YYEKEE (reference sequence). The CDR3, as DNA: TGTGCCAGCAGCGTGACAGAGACTAACTATGGCTACACCTTC. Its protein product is CASSVTETNYGYTF.

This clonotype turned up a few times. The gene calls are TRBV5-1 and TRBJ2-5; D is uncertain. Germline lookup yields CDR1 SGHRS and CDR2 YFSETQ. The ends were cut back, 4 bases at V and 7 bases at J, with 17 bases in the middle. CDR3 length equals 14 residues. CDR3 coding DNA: TGCGCCAGCAGCCCCACAGTAGAAAGAGGGACCCAGTACTTC. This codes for CASSPTVERGTQYF.

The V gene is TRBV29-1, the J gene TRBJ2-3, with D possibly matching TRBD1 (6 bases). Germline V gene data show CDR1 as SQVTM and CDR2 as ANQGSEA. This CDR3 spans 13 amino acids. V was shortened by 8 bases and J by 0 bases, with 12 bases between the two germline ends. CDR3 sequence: CSLERGSTDTQYF. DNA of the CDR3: TGCAGCCTAGAGAGGGGGAGCACAGATACGCAGTATTTT.

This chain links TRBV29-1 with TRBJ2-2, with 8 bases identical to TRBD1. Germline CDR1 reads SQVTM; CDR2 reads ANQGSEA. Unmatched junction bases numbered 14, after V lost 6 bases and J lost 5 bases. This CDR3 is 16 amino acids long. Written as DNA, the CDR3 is TGCAGCGTCACTGGTGCTGGACAGGGAGTAACCGGGGAGCTGTTTTTT. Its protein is CSVTGAGQGVTGELFF.

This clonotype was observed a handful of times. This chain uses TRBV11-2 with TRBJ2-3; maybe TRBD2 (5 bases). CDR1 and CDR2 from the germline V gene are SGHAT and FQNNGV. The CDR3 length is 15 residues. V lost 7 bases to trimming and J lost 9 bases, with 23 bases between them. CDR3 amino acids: CASTPTPGQRGTQYF. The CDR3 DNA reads TGTGCCAGCACCCCGACCCCCGGGCAACGCGGGACGCAGTATTTT. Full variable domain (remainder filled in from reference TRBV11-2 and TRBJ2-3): EAGVAQSPRYKIIEKRQSVAFWCNPISGHATLYWYQQILGQGPKLLIQFQNNGVVDDSQLPKDRFSAERLKGVDSTLKIQPAKLEDSAVYLCASTPTPGQRGTQYFGPGTRLTVL.

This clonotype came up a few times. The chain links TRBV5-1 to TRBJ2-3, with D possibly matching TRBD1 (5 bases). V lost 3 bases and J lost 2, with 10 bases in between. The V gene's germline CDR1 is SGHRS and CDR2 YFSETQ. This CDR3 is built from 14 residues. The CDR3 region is CASSWGRDTDTQYF. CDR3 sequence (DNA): TGCGCCAGCAGCTGGGGCAGGGACACAGATACGCAGTATTTT.

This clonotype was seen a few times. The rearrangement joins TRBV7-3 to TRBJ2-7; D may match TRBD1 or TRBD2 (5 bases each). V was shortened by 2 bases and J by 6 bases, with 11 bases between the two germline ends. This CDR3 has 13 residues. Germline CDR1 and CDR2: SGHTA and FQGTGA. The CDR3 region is CASSLSSGGEQYF. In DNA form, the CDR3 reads TGTGCCAGCAGCTTATCTTCTGGGGGCGAGCAGTACTTC. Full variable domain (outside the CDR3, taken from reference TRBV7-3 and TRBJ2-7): GAGVSQTPSNKVTEKGKYVELRCDPISGHTALYWYRQSLGQGPEFLIYFQGTGAADDSGLPNDRFFAVRPEGSVSTLKIQRTERGDSAVYLCASSLSSGGEQYFGPGTRLTVT.

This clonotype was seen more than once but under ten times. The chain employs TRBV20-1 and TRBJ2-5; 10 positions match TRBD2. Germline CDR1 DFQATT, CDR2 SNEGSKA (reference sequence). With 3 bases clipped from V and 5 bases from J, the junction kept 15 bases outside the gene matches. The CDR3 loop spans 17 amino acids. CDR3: CSASILAGAPRVETQYF. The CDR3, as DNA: TGCAGTGCTAGTATCCTAGCGGGGGCCCCCCGTGTGGAGACCCAGTACTTC.

The CDR3: CSARDRTSTEAFF. As DNA, the CDR3 is TGCAGTGCTAGAGATAGAACCAGCACTGAAGCTTTCTTT. The J gene is TRBJ1-1, the V gene TRBV20-1; D gene unclear. CDR1 is DFQATT, CDR2 SNEGSKA, per germline (reference sequence). Trimming took off 0 bases at V and 4 bases at J, with 9 bases between the two ends. The CDR3 is made up of 13 amino acids.

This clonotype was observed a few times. The CDR3 loop is CASSYRVGEKLFF. In DNA, the CDR3 is TGTGCCAGCAGTTACAGGGTTGGAGAAAAACTGTTTTTT. The chain joins TRBV6-5 to TRBJ1-4; no clear D gene. The CDR3 has 13 amino acids. Trimming pared 2 bases from V and 8 bases from J, leaving 9 bases between. Germline V gene lookup returns CDR1 MNHEY and CDR2 SVGAGI.

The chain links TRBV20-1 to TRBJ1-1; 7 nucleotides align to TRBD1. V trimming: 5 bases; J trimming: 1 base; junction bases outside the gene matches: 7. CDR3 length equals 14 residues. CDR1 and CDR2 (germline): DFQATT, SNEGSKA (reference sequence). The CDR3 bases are TGCAGTGCTTCGGACAGGAGGGCGAACACTGAAGCTTTCTTT. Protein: CSASDRRANTEAFF.

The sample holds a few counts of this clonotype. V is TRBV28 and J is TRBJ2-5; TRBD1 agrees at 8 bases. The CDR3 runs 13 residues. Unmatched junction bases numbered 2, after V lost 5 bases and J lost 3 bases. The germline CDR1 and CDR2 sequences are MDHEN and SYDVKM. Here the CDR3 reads CASSQGAEETQYF. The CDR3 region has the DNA TGTGCCAGCAGTCAGGGGGCGGAAGAGACCCAGTACTTC.

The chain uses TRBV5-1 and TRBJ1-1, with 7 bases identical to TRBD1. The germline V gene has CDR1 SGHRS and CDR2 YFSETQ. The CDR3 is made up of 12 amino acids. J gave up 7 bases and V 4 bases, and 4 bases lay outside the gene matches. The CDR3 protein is CASSNRDSEAFF. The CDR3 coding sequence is TGCGCCAGCAGCAACCGGGACAGTGAAGCTTTCTTT.

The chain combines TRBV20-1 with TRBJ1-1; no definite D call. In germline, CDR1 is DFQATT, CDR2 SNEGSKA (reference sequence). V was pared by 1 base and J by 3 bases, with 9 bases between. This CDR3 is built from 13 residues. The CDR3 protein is CSARGAEDTEAFF. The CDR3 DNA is TGCAGTGCTAGAGGTGCGGAAGACACTGAAGCTTTCTTT.

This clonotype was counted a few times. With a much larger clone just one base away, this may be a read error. CDR3 DNA: TGTGCCAGCAGCTTACAGGCCAATCAGCCCCAGCATTTT. Translation gives CASSLQANQPQHF. The chain joins TRBV11-2 to TRBJ1-5; D ambiguous. Deletions cut 2 bases from V and 3 bases from J, with 5 bases between. Germline V CDR1 and CDR2: SGHAT, FQNNGV. The CDR3 extends over 13 amino acids.

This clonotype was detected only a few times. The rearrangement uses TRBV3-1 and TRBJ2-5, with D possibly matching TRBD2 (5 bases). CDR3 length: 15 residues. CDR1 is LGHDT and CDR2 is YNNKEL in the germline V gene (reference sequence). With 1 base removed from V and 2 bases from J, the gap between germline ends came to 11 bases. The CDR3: CASSQGSSGQETQYF. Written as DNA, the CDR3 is TGTGCCAGCAGCCAAGGCTCCAGCGGACAAGAGACCCAGTACTTC.

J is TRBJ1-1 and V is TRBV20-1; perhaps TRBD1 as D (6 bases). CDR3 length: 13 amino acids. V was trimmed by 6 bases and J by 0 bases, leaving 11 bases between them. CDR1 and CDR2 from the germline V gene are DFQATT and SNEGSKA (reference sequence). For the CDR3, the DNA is TGCAGTGCGTCGGGACACTTGAACACTGAAGCTTTCTTT. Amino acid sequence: CSASGHLNTEAFF.

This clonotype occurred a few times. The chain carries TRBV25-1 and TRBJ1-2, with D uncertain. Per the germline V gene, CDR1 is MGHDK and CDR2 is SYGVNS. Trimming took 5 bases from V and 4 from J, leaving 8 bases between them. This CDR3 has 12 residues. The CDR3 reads CASSYMGYGYTF. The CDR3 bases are TGTGCCAGCAGTTATATGGGCTATGGCTACACCTTC.

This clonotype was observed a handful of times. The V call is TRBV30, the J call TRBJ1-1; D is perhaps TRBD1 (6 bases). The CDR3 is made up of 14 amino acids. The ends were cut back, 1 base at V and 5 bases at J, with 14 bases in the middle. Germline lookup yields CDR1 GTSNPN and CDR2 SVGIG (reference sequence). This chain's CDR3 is CAWSARQDRTEAFF. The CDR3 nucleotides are TGTGCCTGGAGTGCCAGACAGGATCGGACTGAAGCTTTCTTT. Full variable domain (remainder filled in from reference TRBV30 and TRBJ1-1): SQTIHQWPATLVQPVGSPLSLECTVEGTSNPNLYWYRQAAGRGLQLLFYSVGIGQISSEVPQNLSASRPQDRQFILSSKKLLLSDSGFYLCAWSARQDRTEAFFGQGTRLTVV.